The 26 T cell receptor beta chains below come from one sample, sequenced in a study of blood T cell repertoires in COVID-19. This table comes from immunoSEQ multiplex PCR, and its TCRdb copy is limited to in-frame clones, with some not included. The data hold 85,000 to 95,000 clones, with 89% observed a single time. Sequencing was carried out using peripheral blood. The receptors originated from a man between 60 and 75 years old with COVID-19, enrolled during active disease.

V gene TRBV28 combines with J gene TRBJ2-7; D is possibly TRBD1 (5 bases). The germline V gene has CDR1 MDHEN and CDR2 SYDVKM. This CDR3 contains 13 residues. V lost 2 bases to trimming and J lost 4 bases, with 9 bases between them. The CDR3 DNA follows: TGTGCCAGCAGTTTACCCAGGACATACGAGCAGTACTTC. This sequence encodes CASSLPRTYEQYF.

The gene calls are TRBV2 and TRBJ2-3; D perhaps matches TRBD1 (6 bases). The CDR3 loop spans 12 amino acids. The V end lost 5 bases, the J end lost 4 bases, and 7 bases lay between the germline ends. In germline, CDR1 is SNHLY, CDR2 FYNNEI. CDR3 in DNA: TGTGCCAGCAGTACAGGGTCAGATACGCAGTATTTT. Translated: CASSTGSDTQYF.

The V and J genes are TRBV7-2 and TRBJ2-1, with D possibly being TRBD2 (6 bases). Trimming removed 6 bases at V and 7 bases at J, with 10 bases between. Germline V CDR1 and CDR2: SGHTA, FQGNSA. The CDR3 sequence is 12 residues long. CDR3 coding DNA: TGTGCCAGCAGTTGGGGGGAGAATGAGCAGTTCTTC. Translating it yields CASSWGENEQFF.

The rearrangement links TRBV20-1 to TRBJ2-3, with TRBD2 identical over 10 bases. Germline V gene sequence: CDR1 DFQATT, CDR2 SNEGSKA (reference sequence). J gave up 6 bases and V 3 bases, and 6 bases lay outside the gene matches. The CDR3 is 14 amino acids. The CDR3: CSASTSGTGDTQYF. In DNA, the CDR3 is TGCAGTGCTAGTACTAGCGGGACGGGGGATACGCAGTATTTT.

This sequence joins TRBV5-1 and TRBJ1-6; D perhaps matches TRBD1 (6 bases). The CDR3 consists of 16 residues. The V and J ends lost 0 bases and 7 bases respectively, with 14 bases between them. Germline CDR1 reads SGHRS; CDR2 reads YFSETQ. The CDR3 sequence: CASSLVQGIENSPLHF. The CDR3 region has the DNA TGCGCCAGCAGCTTGGTCCAGGGGATTGAAAATTCACCCCTCCACTTT.

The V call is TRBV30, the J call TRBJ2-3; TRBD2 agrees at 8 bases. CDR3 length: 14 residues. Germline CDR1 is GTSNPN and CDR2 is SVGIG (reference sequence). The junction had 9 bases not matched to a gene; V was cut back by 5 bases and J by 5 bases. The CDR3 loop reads CAWVYSGVLDTQYF. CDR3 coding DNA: TGTGCCTGGGTATATAGCGGGGTCTTAGATACGCAGTATTTT.

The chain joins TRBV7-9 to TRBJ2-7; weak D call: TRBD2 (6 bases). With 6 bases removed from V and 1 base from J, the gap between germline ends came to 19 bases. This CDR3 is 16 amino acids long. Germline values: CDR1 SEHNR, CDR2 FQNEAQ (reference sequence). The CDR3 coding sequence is TGTGCCAGCAGTCGGGGGTCCGAAGGAAGATCCTACGAGCAGTACTTC. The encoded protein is CASSRGSEGRSYEQYF. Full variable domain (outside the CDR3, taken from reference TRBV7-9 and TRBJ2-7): DTGVSQNPRHKITKRGQNVTFRCDPISEHNRLYWYRQTLGQGPEFLTYFQNEAQLEKSRLLSDRFSAERPKGSFSTLEIQRTEQGDSAMYLCASSRGSEGRSYEQYFGPGTRLTVT.

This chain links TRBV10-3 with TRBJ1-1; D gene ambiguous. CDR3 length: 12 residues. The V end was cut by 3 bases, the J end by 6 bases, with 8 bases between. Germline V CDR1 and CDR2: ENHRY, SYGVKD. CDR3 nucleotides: TGTGCCATCAGTGAAAATCTTCCTGAAGCTTTCTTT. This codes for CAISENLPEAFF.

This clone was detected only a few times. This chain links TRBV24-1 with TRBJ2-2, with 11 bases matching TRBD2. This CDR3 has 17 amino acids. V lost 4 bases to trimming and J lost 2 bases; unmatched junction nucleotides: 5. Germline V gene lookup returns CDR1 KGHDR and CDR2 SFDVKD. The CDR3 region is CATSETGLAENTGELFF. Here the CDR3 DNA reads TGTGCCACCAGTGAAACGGGACTAGCGGAAAACACCGGGGAGCTGTTTTTT.

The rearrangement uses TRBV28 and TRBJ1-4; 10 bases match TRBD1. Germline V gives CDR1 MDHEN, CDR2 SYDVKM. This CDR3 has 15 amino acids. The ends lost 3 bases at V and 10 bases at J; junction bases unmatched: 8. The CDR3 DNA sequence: TGTGCCAGCAGTTTTGACGGGACAGGGGATGGAAAACTGTTTTTT. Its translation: CASSFDGTGDGKLFF.

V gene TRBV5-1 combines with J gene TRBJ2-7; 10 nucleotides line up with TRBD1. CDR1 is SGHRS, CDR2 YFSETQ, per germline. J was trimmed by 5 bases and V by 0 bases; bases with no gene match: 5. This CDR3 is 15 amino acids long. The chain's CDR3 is CASSLGQGAIDEQYF. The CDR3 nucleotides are TGCGCCAGCAGCTTGGGACAGGGGGCCATAGACGAGCAGTACTTC.

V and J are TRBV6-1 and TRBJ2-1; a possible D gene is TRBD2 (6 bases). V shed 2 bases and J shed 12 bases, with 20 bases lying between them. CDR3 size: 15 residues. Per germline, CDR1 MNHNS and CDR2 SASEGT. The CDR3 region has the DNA TGTGCCAGCAGTGAAACCGGGACTGACAACAGACGGCAGTTCTTC. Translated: CASSETGTDNRRQFF.

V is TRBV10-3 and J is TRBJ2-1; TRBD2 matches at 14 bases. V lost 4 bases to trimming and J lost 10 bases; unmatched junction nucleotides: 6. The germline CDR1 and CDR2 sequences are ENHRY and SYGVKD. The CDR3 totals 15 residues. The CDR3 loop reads CAISVTSGRAEEQFF. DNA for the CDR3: TGTGCCATCAGTGTGACTAGCGGGAGGGCCGAAGAGCAGTTCTTC.

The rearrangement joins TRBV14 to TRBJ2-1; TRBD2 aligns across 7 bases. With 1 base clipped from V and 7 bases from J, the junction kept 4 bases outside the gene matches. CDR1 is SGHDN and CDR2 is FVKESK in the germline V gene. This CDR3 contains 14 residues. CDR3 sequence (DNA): TGTGCCAGCAGCCAAGCCCTAGCGGAGAATGAGCAGTTCTTC. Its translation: CASSQALAENEQFF.

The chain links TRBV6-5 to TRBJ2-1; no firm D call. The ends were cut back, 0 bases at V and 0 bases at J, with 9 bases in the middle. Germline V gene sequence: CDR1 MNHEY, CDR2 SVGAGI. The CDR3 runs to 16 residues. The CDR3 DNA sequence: TGTGCCAGCAGTTACTCGGTGCGGAGCTCCTACAATGAGCAGTTCTTC. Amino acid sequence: CASSYSVRSSYNEQFF.

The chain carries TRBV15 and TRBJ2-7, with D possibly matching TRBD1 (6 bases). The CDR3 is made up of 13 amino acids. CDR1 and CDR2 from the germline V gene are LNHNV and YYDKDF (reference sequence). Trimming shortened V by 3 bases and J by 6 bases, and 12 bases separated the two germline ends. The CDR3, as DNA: TGTGCCACCAGCAGCACAGGGTCGGGCGAGCAGTACTTC. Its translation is CATSSTGSGEQYF.

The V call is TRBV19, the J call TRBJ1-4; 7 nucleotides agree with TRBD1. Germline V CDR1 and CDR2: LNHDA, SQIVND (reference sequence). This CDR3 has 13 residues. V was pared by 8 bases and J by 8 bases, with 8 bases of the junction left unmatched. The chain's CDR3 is CASSGTGEEKLFF. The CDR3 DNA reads TGTGCCAGTTCGGGTACAGGGGAAGAAAAACTGTTTTTT.

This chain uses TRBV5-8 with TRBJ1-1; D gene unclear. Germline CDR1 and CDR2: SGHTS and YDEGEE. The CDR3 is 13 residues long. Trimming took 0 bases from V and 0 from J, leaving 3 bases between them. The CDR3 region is CASSLDLNTEAFF. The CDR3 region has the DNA TGTGCCAGCAGCTTGGACTTGAACACTGAAGCTTTCTTT.

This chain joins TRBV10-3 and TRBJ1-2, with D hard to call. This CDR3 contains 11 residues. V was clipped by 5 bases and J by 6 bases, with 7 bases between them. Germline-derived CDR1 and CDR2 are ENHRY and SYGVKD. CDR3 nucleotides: TGTGCCATCAGTCGCGAAGATGGCTACACCTTC. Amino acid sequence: CAISREDGYTF.

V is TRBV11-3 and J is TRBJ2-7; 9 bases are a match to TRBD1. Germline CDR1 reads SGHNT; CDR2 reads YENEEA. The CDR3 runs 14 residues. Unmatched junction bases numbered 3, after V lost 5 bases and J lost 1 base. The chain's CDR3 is CASSRDRGSYEQYF. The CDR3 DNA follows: TGTGCCAGCAGCCGAGACAGGGGGTCCTACGAGCAGTACTTC.

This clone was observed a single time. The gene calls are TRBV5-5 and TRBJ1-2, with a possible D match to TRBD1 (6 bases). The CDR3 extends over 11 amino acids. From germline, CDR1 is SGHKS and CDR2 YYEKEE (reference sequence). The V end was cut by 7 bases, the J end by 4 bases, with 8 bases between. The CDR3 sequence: CASGQSYGYTF. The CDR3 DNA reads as TGTGCCAGCGGACAGTCCTATGGCTACACCTTC.

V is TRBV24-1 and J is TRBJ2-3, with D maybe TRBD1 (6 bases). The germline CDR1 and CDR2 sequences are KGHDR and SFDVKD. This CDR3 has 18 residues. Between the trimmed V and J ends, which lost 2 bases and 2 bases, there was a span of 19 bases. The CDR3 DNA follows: TGTGCCACCAGTGATTCGGATACAGGGTTGTGGAACACAGATACGCAGTATTTT. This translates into CATSDSDTGLWNTDTQYF.

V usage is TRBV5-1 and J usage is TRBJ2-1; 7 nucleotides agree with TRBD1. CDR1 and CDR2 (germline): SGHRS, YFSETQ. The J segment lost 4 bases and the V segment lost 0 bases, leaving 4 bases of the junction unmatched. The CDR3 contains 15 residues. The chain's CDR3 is CASSLVGQEYNEQFF. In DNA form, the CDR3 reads TGCGCCAGCAGCTTGGTCGGACAGGAATACAATGAGCAGTTCTTC.

The DNA for the CDR3 is TGCGCCAGCAGTGACGGGCAGGGGGAAGAGACCCAGTACTTC. Protein: CASSDGQGEETQYF. The rearrangement links TRBV10-1 to TRBJ2-5; 7 positions agree with TRBD1. The CDR3 consists of 14 residues. V lost 3 bases, J lost 3 bases, and 4 bases stayed unmatched. Looked up from germline, CDR1 is WNHNN and CDR2 is SYGVQD (reference sequence).

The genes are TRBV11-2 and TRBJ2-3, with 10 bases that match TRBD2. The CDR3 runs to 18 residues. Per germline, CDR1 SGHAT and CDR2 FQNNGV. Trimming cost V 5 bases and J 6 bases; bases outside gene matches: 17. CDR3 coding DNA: TGTGCCAGCAGCCTACACCAAACTAGCGGGGCCCATCGGGATACGCAGTATTTT. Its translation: CASSLHQTSGAHRDTQYF. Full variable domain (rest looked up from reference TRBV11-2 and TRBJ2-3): EAGVAQSPRYKIIEKRQSVAFWCNPISGHATLYWYQQILGQGPKLLIQFQNNGVVDDSQLPKDRFSAERLKGVDSTLKIQPAKLEDSAVYLCASSLHQTSGAHRDTQYFGPGTRLTVL.

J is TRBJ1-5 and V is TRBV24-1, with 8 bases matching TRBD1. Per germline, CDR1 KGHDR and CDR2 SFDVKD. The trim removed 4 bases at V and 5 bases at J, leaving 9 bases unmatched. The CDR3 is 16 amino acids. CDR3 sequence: CATSEPGTGLDQPQHF. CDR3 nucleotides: TGTGCCACCAGTGAGCCCGGGACAGGCTTGGATCAGCCCCAGCATTTT.